The present entry profiles one TCR beta chain with its context. Its antigen remains undetermined. No quality values exist for individual bases; no much larger clone is one base distant. V and J lose 4 bases and 6 bases, and a span of 11 bases separates them. From cysteine to phenylalanine, the CDR3 is 13 amino acids long. Left in the record is the CDR3 DNA by itself, 39 bases read in frame from the first base. Sequences SEHNR (CDR1) and FQNEAQ (CDR2) are obtained from the germline V gene (reference sequence). DNA was extracted (Qiagen), and TCRbeta V-D-J rearrangements were subjected to bias-controlled amplification followed by high-throughput sequencing (immunoSEQ; Adaptive Biotech). Processing in the source paper ran as follows. The immunoSEQ Analyzer platform was used for sequence-level analysis of productive sequences. Clonality was calculated as 1 minus Pielou's evenness, with values ranging from 0 (highly polyclonal) to 1 (monoclonal). How much repertoires overlapped between subsets was quantified with the Morisita index, which goes from 0 (no similarity) to 1 (complete similarity). TCRdb obtained this table from immuneACCESS and retained in-frame rearrangements with V and J assigned. These tables miss some clones; where compared with another copy, unresolved V genes account for less than half of the shortfall, and the remainder is unexplained. Clone size and the V and J calls come from that table; the DNA yielded D and trimming. The sample data list about 1,900 clones, and 70% of these were observed just once. The biggest ten clones account for 9% to 15% of the sample.

Magnetically isolated CD3+ T cells were stimulated approximately 1.6 hours with PMA and ionomycin, then labeled by IL-17A and IFNgamma cytokine secretion assays. Synovial fluid effusions were aspirated from actively inflamed joints of psoriatic arthritis patients. Memory CD8+ T cells in synovial fluid were sorted patient by patient into Tc17 (IL-17A+) cells, bulk memory cells and Tc1 (IL-17A-IFNgamma+) cells in order to compare their TCR repertoires. Psoriatic arthritis patients met the Classification of Psoriatic Arthritis Study Group (CASPAR) criteria. After counterstaining with viability dye plus anti-CD3, CD8, CD14 and CD4 antibodies, the cytokine-secreting cells were sorted on a BD FACSAria. Sorted CD8+ T cell subsets from the synovial fluid of a few patients with psoriatic arthritis were subjected to TCRbeta sequencing. Before use, synovial fluid mononuclear cells were separated with Lymphoprep and cryopreserved in liquid nitrogen. The medium used for cryopreservation was made up of around 50% fetal calf serum and about 9.8% dimethyl sulfoxide.

The data belong to a study of IL-17A CD8 T cells in psoriatic arthritis synovium. Study-wide context: The study aimed to define the phenotype, molecular profile and function of synovial IL-17A+CD8+ T cells in psoriatic arthritis pathogenesis.

General conclusions and limits of the study: Some individual clones occupied over 5% of the repertoire, though most synovial CD8+ subsets remained polyclonal. Morisita overlap indices above 0.8 were seen in a couple of patients because many Tc17 clones were shared with the synovial Tc1 population. TCR sequencing covered only a few patients, which the authors acknowledged as a limited sample size. Because no psoriatic arthritis synovial tissue samples were available, cells were taken from synovial fluid instead of synovial tissue. TCRbeta sequencing showed synovial Tc17 cells were polyclonal in psoriatic arthritis (median clonality around 0.08).

The rearranged segments are TRBV7-9 and TRBJ2-3; TRBD2 could be the D gene, as 5 bases match. Sequenced material: IL-17A+ (IFN-gamma+/-) memory CD8+ T cells from synovial fluid. The cell subset or site label of this sample denotes: IL-17A+IFNgamma+/- memory CD8+ (Tc17) cells. The clonotype comes from a human donor with psoriatic arthritis. At the DNA level, the sequence is TGTGCCAGCAGCTCTCCCTTAGCGGATACGCAGTATTTT. Translated, it reads CASSSPLADTQYF.